The clone carrying this TCR beta chain occurred many times. Its antigen is unidentified. Germline CDR1 LNHNV, CDR2 YYDKDF (reference sequence). After removal of 6 bases from V and 3 bases from J, the junction contained 4 bases not matched to a gene. This CDR3 is built from 15 residues. Ophthalmopathy cases scored 3 or more on the Clinical Activity Score and 4 or more on NOSPECS grade, with duration below 3 months. The data are from a study of T cells in Graves' hyperthyroidism and ophthalmopathy. About the study: The blood sample was taken at first diagnosis, before treatment began.

Notes on the study in general: Blood also carried most thyroid clonotypes expanded above 0.001.

From RNA transcripts, TCR beta CDR3 regions were amplified. The primer set for the first-round RT-PCR of the TCR CDR3 was HTBI. TCRdb reprocessed the multiplex PCR reads with MiXCR, giving one entry per CDR3 protein. The top ten clones hold about 29% of a sample with hundreds of thousands of distinct CDR3 sequences, about a sixth of them seen once. Sequenced material: blood. The sequence was obtained from a woman younger than 35 with Graves' ophthalmopathy. This rearrangement joins TRBV15 to TRBJ2-1, with 11 bases lining up with TRBD2. In DNA, the CDR3 is TGTGCCACCAGGGAAGGGACTAGCGGCTACAATGAGCAGTTCTTC. Amino acids: CATREGTSGYNEQFF.